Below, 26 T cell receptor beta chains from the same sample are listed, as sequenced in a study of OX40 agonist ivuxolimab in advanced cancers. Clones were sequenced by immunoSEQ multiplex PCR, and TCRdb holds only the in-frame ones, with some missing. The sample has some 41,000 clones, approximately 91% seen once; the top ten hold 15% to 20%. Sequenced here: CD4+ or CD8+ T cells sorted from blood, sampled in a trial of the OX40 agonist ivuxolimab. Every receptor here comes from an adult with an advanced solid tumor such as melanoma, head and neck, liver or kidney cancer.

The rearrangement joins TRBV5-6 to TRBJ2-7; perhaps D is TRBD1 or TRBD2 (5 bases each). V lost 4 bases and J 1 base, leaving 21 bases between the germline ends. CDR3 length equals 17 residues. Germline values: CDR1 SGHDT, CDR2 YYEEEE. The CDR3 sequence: CASSARNGADDSYEQYF. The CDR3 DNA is TGTGCCAGCAGCGCCCGTAACGGGGCCGACGATTCCTACGAGCAGTACTTC.

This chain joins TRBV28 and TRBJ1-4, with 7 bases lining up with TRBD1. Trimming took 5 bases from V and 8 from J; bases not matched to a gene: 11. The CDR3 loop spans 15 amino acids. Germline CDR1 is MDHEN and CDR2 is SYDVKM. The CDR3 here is CASSRTGAYGEKLFF. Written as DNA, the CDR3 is TGTGCCAGCAGTCGAACAGGGGCTTACGGAGAAAAACTGTTTTTT.

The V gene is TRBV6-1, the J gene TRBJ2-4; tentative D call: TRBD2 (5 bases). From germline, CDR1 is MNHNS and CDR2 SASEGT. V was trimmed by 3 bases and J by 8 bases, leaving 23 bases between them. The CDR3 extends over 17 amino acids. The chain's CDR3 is CASSDFPRVGRKDIQYF. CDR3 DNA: TGTGCCAGCAGTGATTTCCCGAGGGTGGGCCGCAAGGACATTCAGTACTTC.

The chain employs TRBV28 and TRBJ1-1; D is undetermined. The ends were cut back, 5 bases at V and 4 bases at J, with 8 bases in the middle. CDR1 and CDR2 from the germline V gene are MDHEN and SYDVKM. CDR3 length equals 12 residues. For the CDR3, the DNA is TGTGCCAGCAGTGAGGGTGGCACTGAAGCTTTCTTT. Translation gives CASSEGGTEAFF. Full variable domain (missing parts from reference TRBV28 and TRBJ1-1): DVKVTQSSRYLVKRTGEKVFLECVQDMDHENMFWYRQDPGLGLRLIYFSYDVKMKEKGDIPEGYSVSREKKERFSLILESASTNQTSMYLCASSEGGTEAFFGQGTRLTVV.

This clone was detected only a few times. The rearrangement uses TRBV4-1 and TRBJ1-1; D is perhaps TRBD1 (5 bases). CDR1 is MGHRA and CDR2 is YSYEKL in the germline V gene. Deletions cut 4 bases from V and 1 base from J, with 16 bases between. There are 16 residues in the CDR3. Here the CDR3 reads CASSPSWRQPNTEAFF. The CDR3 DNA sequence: TGCGCCAGCAGCCCTAGCTGGAGACAGCCGAACACTGAAGCTTTCTTT.

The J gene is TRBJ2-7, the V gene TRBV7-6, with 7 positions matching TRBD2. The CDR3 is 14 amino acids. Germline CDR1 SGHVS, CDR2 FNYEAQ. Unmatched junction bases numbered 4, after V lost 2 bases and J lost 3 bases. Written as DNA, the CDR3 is TGTGCCAGCAGCTTACAGCGGGGCAACTACGAGCAGTACTTC. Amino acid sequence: CASSLQRGNYEQYF.

CDR3 residues: CASSGNISGYTF. CDR3 nucleotides: TGTGCCAGCAGCGGGAACATCTCTGGCTACACCTTC. This sequence joins TRBV5-6 and TRBJ1-2; D remains ambiguous. The CDR3 loop spans 12 amino acids. Germline CDR1 is SGHDT and CDR2 is YYEEEE. V lost 4 bases, J lost 7 bases, and 11 bases lay in between.

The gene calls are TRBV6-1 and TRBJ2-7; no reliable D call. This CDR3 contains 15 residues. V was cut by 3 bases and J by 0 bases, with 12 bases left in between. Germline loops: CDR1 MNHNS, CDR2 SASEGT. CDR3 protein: CASSDINPSSYEQYF. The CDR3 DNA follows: TGTGCCAGCAGTGACATAAATCCTAGCTCCTACGAGCAGTACTTC.

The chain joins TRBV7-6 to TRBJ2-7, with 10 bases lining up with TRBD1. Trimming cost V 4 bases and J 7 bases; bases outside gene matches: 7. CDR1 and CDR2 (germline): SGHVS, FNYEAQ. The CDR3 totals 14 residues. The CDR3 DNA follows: TGTGCCAGCAGCTGGGGGACAGGGGTGGGGGAGCAGTACTTC. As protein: CASSWGTGVGEQYF.

DNA of the CDR3: TGTGCCAGCAGTCCGACCGGGACAGGGGGGGGCGAGCAGTACTTC. Protein product: CASSPTGTGGGEQYF. The gene calls are TRBV28 and TRBJ2-7; 11 nucleotides line up with TRBD1. Germline loops: CDR1 MDHEN, CDR2 SYDVKM. The CDR3 consists of 15 residues. Unmatched junction bases numbered 9, after V lost 5 bases and J lost 6 bases.

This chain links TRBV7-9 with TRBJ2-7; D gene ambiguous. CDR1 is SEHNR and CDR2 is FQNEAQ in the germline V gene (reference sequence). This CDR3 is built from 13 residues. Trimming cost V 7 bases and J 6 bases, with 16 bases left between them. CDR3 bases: TGTGCCAGCATGGTCGATCTAGGTTTCGAGCAGTACTTC. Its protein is CASMVDLGFEQYF.

CDR3 protein: CASSQELMNTEAFF. The CDR3 nucleotides are TGCGCCAGCAGCCAAGAACTTATGAACACTGAAGCTTTCTTT. The chain carries TRBV4-1 and TRBJ1-1; no clear D gene. Germline CDR1 MGHRA, CDR2 YSYEKL. The V gene lost 0 bases and the J gene lost 0 bases, with 5 bases spanning the gap. The length of the CDR3 is 14 residues.

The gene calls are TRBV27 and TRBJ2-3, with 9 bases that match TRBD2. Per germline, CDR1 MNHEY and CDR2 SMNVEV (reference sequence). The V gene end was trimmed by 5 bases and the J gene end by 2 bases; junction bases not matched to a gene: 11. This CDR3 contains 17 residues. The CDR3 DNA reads TGTGCCAGCAGTCATTACTCGACTAGCGGCCACACAGATACGCAGTATTTT. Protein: CASSHYSTSGHTDTQYF.

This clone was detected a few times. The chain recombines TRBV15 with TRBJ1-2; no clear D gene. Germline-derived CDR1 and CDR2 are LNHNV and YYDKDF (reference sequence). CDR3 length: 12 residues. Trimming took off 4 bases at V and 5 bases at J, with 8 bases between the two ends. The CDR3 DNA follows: TGTGCCACCAGCACGGGCGGGTATGGCTACACCTTC. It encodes CATSTGGYGYTF.

The CDR3 DNA follows: TGTGCCAGCACTGGCCCAGGGATAAACATGAACACTGAAGCTTTCTTT. This encodes CASTGPGINMNTEAFF. This rearrangement joins TRBV27 to TRBJ1-1; maybe TRBD1 (5 bases). CDR1 MNHEY and CDR2 SMNVEV come from the germline V gene (reference sequence). V dropped 7 bases and J dropped 0 bases, with 18 bases sitting between them. CDR3 length: 16 amino acids.

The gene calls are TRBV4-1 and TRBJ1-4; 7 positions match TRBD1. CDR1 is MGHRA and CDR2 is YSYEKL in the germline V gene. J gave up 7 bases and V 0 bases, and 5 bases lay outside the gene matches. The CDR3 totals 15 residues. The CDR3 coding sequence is TGCGCCAGCAGCCAAGATACAGGGGTTGTTGAAAAACTGTTTTTT. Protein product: CASSQDTGVVEKLFF.

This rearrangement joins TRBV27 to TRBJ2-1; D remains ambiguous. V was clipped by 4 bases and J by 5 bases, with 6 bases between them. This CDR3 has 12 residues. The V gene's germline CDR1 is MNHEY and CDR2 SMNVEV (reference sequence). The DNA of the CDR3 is TGTGCCAGCAGTTCTGTACACAATGAGCAGTTCTTC. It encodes CASSSVHNEQFF.

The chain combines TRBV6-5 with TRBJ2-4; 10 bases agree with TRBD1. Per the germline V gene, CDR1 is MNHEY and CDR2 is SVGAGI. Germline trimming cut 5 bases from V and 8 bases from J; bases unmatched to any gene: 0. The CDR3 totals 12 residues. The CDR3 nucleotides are TGTGCCAGCAGTGACAGGGGGCACATTCAGTACTTC. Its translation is CASSDRGHIQYF.

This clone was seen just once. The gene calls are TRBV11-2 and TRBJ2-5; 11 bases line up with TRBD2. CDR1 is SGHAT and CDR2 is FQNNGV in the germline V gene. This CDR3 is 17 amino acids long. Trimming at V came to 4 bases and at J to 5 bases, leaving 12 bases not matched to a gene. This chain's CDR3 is CASSSSPATSGDETQYF. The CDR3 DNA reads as TGTGCCAGCAGCTCCTCCCCTGCGACTAGCGGGGACGAGACCCAGTACTTC.

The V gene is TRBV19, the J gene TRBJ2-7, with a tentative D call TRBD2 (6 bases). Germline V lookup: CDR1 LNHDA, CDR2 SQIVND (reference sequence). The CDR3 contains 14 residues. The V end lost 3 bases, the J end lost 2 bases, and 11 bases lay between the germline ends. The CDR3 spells CASSISGGTYEQYF. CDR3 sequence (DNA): TGTGCCAGTAGTATCTCCGGGGGAACCTACGAGCAGTACTTC.

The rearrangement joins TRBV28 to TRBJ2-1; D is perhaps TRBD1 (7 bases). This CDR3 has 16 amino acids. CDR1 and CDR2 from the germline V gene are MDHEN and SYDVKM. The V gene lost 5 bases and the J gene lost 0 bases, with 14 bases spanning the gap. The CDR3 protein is CASSIGGGISYNEQFF. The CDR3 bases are TGTGCCAGCAGTATAGGGGGCGGGATCTCCTACAATGAGCAGTTCTTC.

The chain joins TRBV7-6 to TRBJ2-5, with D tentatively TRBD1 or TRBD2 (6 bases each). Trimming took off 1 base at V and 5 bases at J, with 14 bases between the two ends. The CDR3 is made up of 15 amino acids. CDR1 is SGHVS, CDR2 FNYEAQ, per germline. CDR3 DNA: TGTGCCAGCAGCTTAGGGCCCGGGGGCAGGGAGACCCAGTACTTC. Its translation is CASSLGPGGRETQYF.

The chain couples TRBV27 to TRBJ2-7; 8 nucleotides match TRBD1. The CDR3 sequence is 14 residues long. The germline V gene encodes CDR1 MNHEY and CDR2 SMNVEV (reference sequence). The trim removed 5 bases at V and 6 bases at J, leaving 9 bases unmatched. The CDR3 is CASSPWTGLSEQYF. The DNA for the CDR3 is TGTGCCAGCAGTCCCTGGACAGGGTTGTCCGAGCAGTACTTC.

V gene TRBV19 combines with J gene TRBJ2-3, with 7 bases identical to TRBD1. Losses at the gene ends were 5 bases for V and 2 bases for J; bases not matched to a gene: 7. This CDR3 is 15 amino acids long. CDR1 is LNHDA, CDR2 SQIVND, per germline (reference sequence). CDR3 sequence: CASSSGTDNTDTQYF. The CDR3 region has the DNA TGTGCCAGTAGTTCCGGGACAGATAACACAGATACGCAGTATTTT.

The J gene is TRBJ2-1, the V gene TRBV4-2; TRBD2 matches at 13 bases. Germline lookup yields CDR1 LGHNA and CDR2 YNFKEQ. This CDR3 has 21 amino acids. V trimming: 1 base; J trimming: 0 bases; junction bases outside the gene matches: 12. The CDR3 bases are TGTGCCAGCAGCCAAGCCACCCTACTAGCGGGAGGGGAAGGCTCCTACAATGAGCAGTTCTTC. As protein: CASSQATLLAGGEGSYNEQFF.

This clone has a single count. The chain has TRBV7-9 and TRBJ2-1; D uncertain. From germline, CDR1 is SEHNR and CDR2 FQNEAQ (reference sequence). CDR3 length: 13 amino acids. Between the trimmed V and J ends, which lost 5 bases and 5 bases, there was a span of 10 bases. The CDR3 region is CASSPSMDNEQFF. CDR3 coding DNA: TGTGCCAGCAGCCCCAGTATGGACAATGAGCAGTTCTTC.